This TCR beta chain was profiled in a study of T cell responses to AZD1222 COVID-19 vaccine. Study-level background: Pooled together were second doses at about 4 or about 12 weeks.

Measured with immunoSEQ multiplex PCR; TCRdb has only the in-frame clones, and not every one. This table has some 96,000 clones, about 89% appearing once. Overall study results and limits: Of the AZD1222 recipients, only 5 or 6 were seropositive at baseline.

V shed 6 bases, J shed 8 bases, and the junction held 12 bases outside the gene matches. The germline gives CDR1 WSHSY, CDR2 SAAADI. This CDR3 spans 15 amino acids. As to this clone: The antigen is unknown.

This TCR was recovered from an adult in good health. Sequencing used peripheral blood, obtained on day 0 of AZD1222 vaccination. The chain uses TRBV10-2 and TRBJ2-1; 8 bases are a match to TRBD2. CDR3 residues: CASSNRAGVADEQFF. The CDR3 nucleotides are TGCGCCAGCAGCAACAGAGCGGGAGTTGCGGATGAGCAGTTCTTC.